This T cell receptor beta chain was identified in a study of cytomegalovirus exposure and HLA in healthy donors (dated by TCRdb to 2017 to 2019). About the study as a whole: In an earlier analysis of fewer than 750 of the donors, approximately 260 Gb of sequence data and just under 120 million unique TCR beta sequences from about 179 million T cells were reported. Donor age, sex, ethnicity and CMV serostatus were collected together with the repertoire data. To predict cytomegalovirus infection status, the study combined high-throughput TCR immunosequencing, statistical association of individual TCRs with disease status, and machine learning. In an earlier analysis of around 540 of the donors, high-throughput TCR beta sequencing was used to judge whether each TCR beta V gene segment behaved as functional or pseudogenic. The study was designed to test whether signatures of past pathogen exposure could be identified by cataloging public T cell receptors. The number of donors typed differed by locus, with about 629-640 for A, B, C, DRB1 and DQB1, around 560 for DQA1, approximately 580 for DPA1, and some 440 for DPB1. All discovery cohort repertoires had been generated using a single sequencing platform. Among some 400 genotyped donors of the cohort, an average of roughly 230,000 unique TCR beta nucleotide sequences was sequenced per donor, of which 15% to 20% were non-productive. The T cell repertoires of 666 subjects were profiled by immunosequencing and related to cytomegalovirus serostatus. Roughly five DR-DQ haplotypes were treated as single units for association and clustering because of strong linkage in the cohort. A later analysis re-analyzed previously published TCR beta repertoires from 600 to 850 donors and added high-resolution HLA genotyping to study TCR occurrence patterns. Genome-wide SNP genotypes for about three fifths of the roughly 670 donors were used in a later genetic analysis, which treated that subset as a discovery cohort. HLA typing covered class I and class II loci at four-digit resolution. In the later analysis, no new phenotypic data were used to find candidate immune exposures; instead, reliance was placed on TCR beta sequences and their occurrence across donors. Along with the approximately 670-subject first cohort, a separate validation cohort of around 110 different subjects was used. The genetic ancestry cluster associated with self-reported Caucasian donors included roughly four fifths of the roughly 390 genotyped donors. About 300 gigabases of sequencing data and approximately 80 million unique TCR sequences were included in an early release covering under 650 HLA-typed donors.

About this clone itself: What antigen it recognizes has not been identified. No clone much larger than this one lies a single base away; base qualities are absent.

The CDR3 sequence holds 19 residues, the cysteine and phenylalanine included. Only the CDR3 DNA is retained, 57 bases long and in frame from the first base. After removal of 6 bases from V and 0 bases from J, the junction retains 11 bases not matched to a gene. Per the germline V gene, SGHTA is the CDR1 and FQGTGA is the CDR2. Results the study describes overall, beyond this receptor: Three of the identified cytomegalovirus-associated TCR beta chains were confirmed in vitro to be specific for cytomegalovirus antigens. The only immune exposure information available for the cohort was CMV serostatus. Across donors, most TCR sequences were observed very rarely, whereas some public TCRs were present in many individuals. The classifier was reported to diagnose cytomegalovirus status with high specificity and sensitivity in both the original cohort and the validation cohort. Presence/absence analyses assumed roughly uniform sequencing depth across donors, an assumption that may not hold. At a false discovery rate of 0.05, a later analysis linked some 17,000 TCR beta sequences to specific HLA alleles. Some IMGT-functional V segments, including TRBV6-2 and TRBV6-3, could not be told apart with the 87-base-pair reads, so those segments were excluded. When HLA alleles, especially DR and DQ, strongly co-occurred, TCR associations were difficult to assign to individual alleles. It was suggested by the authors that the approach could potentially be generalized to other disease states and immunological phenotypes. Correlated functional status among segregating V segments might be attributable to linkage disequilibrium, but an unknown experimental factor could not be ruled out. According to a later analysis, parvovirus B19, influenza, CMV and Epstein-Barr virus appeared linked to several top co-occurrence clusters. In a later analysis, the rate of TCR association differed among HLA loci, with DRB1 alleles having the most associated TCRs and HLA-C alleles having the fewest. A later genetic analysis reported fewer N-insertions in productive TCRs among donors in an Asian-associated ancestry cluster than the roughly 700-donor mean. Because some donors lacked HLA typing at each locus, the association tests relied only on the typed subset. The cohort was sequenced for TCR beta chains only, and without alpha or paired-chain data the features that could be detected were limited. A total of around 150 TCR beta chains were listed by the study as associated with cytomegalovirus. A further reported finding was that TCR beta sequences accurately predicted the HLA-A and HLA-B alleles for most subjects in the first cohort. Broadly in line with IMGT annotations, most TCR beta V segments showed up in productive rearrangements about 90% or about 30% of the time in an earlier analysis of approximately 640 of the donors. A cluster of highly shared sequence variants was judged likely to be a technical artifact of the sequencing pipeline. In a later analysis, HLA-associated TCR beta chains were found to be more clonally expanded and to have lower generation probabilities than equally common non-associated chains. Because counts were too low, about 18 rarely observed V segments, including chromosome 9 orphons, were excluded from the earlier analysis of fewer than 650 of the donors. According to a later analysis, most CMV-associated TCR beta chains appeared to be HLA-restricted, and the HLA associations seemed to be driven largely by CMV exposure. V-gene and J-gene trimming of TCR beta chains was associated with a missense DCLRE1C variant in a later genetic analysis, and the association was replicated in an independent cohort.

The cohort consisted of 650 to 700 healthy bone marrow donors. At the time of sampling, every cohort member was nominally healthy, though immune exposures that went unrecorded were likely present. The donor was CMV seronegative and was included in the group of several hundred seronegative cohort members. Each donor provided a peripheral blood sample, and peripheral blood mononuclear cells were used for TCR beta sequencing. The Qiagen DNeasy Blood Extraction Kit was used to extract genomic DNA from the blood cell samples. The library was made by the immunoSEQ multiplex PCR assay. For the multiplex PCR, a mixture combining 60 forward primers for TCR Vbeta segments and 13 reverse primers for TCR Jbeta segments was used. Amplification of the CDR3 region of rearranged TCR beta genes was performed with a multiplex PCR assay on genomic DNA. On the Illumina HiSeq System, the amplified TCR beta libraries were sequenced as 87-base-pair reads. The source study handled its data this way. A later analysis counted some 74 million unique TCR beta chains across the 650 to 800 repertoires, and around 9.9 million of these chains were shared by at least two donors. Raw reads were error-corrected and collapsed into unique sequences with a nearest-neighbor algorithm that merged closely related sequences to remove PCR and sequencing errors. To assign V, D and J gene segments, CDR3 sequences were aligned to IMGT reference sequences. Each retained sequence needed at least a six-nucleotide match to both a V gene segment and a J gene segment. Rearrangements were classified as productive when the CDR3 lacked stop codons and remained in frame with V and J, and all other rearrangements were classified as non-productive. CDR3 was defined by IMGT convention, running from the second conserved V-encoded cysteine to the conserved J-encoded phenylalanine. In an earlier analysis of just under 600 of the donors, sequences lacking an unambiguous match to a single V gene segment were excluded. An earlier analysis of a few hundred of the donors classified V segments as functional when productive rearrangements were above 56.7% and as segregating when the standard deviation between donors was above 5%. To diagnose cytomegalovirus status from the catalog of TCR beta chain sequences, a statistical classification framework was built. A later analysis assigned V and J genes by comparing TCR nucleotide sequences with IMGT/GENE-DB human TR gene sequences. Using the TCRdist pipeline, a later analysis assigned CDR3 sequences along with most-parsimonious VDJ recombination scenarios. A later analysis defined each TCR beta chain by its CDR3 amino acid sequence plus V-gene family, and excluded reads lacking a unique V-gene family. In a later analysis, fewer than 650 highly shared, low-generation-probability nucleotide sequences were removed to address suspected cross-contamination and a sequencing artifact. In a later analysis, a clonal expansion index for each public chain was calculated from normalized within-repertoire ranks of inferred template counts. In a later analysis, generation probabilities were computed using a VDJ recombination model fitted to out-of-frame rearrangements, and the results were checked against IGoR. In a later analysis, TCR-TCR, TCR-HLA and TCR-CMV co-occurrence was scored with hypergeometric tests, and a repertoire-size bias correction was applied to TCR pairs. False discovery rates were estimated in a later analysis by permuting HLA or CMV assignments 20 times. In a later analysis, co-occurring TCRs were grouped using DBSCAN, with TCRdist sequence similarity added in when clustering inside HLA-allele-positive subsets. For co-occurrence clustering, repertoires with fewer than 30,000 or more than 120,000 public chains were excluded, along with a handful of repertoires with anomalous nucleotide sharing. TCRdb retrieved this table from immuneACCESS and kept in-frame rearrangements only. Not all clones are present; in checked studies, unresolved V genes account for under half, and no reason is known for the remainder. The DNA gave D and trimming, while V, J and clone size come from that table. Counted in this sample were about 200,000 clones; around 80% of them appeared once. The ten top clones hold around 2% of the sample.

Specimen: PBMCs. Recombination connected TRBV7-3 to TRBJ2-1, with 13 junctional bases fitting TRBD2. The TCR comes from a man between 18 and 35 years old in good health and CMV-seronegative. The encoded CDR3 is CASRSGTSGTGGSYNEQFF. The DNA sequence is given as TGTGCCAGCAGGTCCGGGACTAGCGGGACTGGGGGCTCCTACAATGAGCAGTTCTTC.